One and the same sample provided the 29 T cell receptor beta chains below, sequenced in a study of cytomegalovirus exposure and HLA in healthy donors. PCR employed 60 Vbeta and 13 Jbeta primers. The repertoire was sequenced with immunoSEQ multiplex PCR; TCRdb's copy has only in-frame clones and lacks some. The sample has about 69,000 clones, about 70% seen once; the top ten hold roughly 11%. Sequenced sample: PBMCs. These receptors all come from a woman under 40 in good health and CMV-seronegative.

The V call is TRBV7-9, the J call TRBJ1-2; D call uncertain. This CDR3 is built from 14 residues. Trimming took 3 bases from V and 4 from J, leaving 12 bases between them. CDR1 is SEHNR and CDR2 is FQNEAQ in the germline V gene (reference sequence). The CDR3, as DNA: TGTGCCAGCAGCTTGATGGGAGTCAGCTATGGCTACACCTTC. As protein: CASSLMGVSYGYTF.

This clone has just one count. The CDR3 loop is CASSYLSGTGSPPLHF. CDR3 sequence (DNA): TGTGCCAGCAGTTACTTGTCCGGGACAGGGTCTCCACCCCTCCACTTT. The rearrangement links TRBV6-6 to TRBJ1-6; 9 bases map to TRBD1. The V segment lost 1 base and the J segment 11 bases; nucleotides outside the gene matches: 9. The germline CDR1 and CDR2 sequences are MNHNY and SVGAGI (reference sequence). The CDR3 totals 16 residues.

The chain links TRBV7-9 to TRBJ1-1; D is unresolved. V was clipped by 1 base and J by 7 bases, with 10 bases between them. Germline-derived CDR1 and CDR2 are SEHNR and FQNEAQ (reference sequence). The length of the CDR3 is 13 residues. CDR3 residues: CASSLGVGDEAFF. As DNA, the CDR3 is TGTGCCAGCAGCTTAGGAGTCGGGGATGAAGCTTTCTTT. Drawing the rest from reference TRBV7-9 and TRBJ1-1, the complete variable domain is DTGVSQNPRHKITKRGQNVTFRCDPISEHNRLYWYRQTLGQGPEFLTYFQNEAQLEKSRLLSDRFSAERPKGSFSTLEIQRTEQGDSAMYLCASSLGVGDEAFFGQGTRLTVV.

This clone was seen only a few times. J is TRBJ2-3 and V is TRBV11-2, with 8 bases identical to TRBD2. Germline loops: CDR1 SGHAT, CDR2 FQNNGV. V was pared by 5 bases and J by 0 bases, with 10 bases of the junction left unmatched. This CDR3 is 17 amino acids long. CDR3 nucleotide sequence: TGTGCCAGCAGCAATAAAGGACTAGCTTCTAGCACAGATACGCAGTATTTT. It codes for CASSNKGLASSTDTQYF.

J is TRBJ2-3 and V is TRBV19; a weak D match, TRBD2 (7 bases). Trimming stripped 7 bases from V and 1 base from J, with 18 bases between. This CDR3 comprises 16 residues. Looked up from germline, CDR1 is LNHDA and CDR2 is SQIVND (reference sequence). The CDR3 DNA follows: TGTGCCAGTACTCTTGGGGGGGGCCGAGGCACAGATACGCAGTATTTT. Protein product: CASTLGGGRGTDTQYF.

This clone has only one observation. The missing conserved phenylalanine or tryptophan at the end of this CDR3 makes a read error likely. The chain combines TRBV4-1 with TRBJ1-1; 7 bases match TRBD1. Per germline, CDR1 MGHRA and CDR2 YSYEKL. J was trimmed by 9 bases and V by 2 bases; bases with no gene match: 9. This CDR3 comprises 14 residues. The CDR3 region is CASSQSLGGQQAFV. DNA of the CDR3: TGCGCCAGCAGCCAATCCTTGGGGGGACAGCAAGCTTTCGTT.

The V call is TRBV6-1, the J call TRBJ1-6; D is unresolved. This CDR3 is built from 16 residues. Germline V gene lookup returns CDR1 MNHNS and CDR2 SASEGT. Deletions cut 1 base from V and 10 bases from J, with 17 bases between. In DNA, the CDR3 is TGTGCCAGCAGTGAAGTTGAGGAAATCTTCGGGTCACCCCTCCACTTT. It yields the protein CASSEVEEIFGSPLHF.

J is TRBJ1-1 and V is TRBV18; 7 bases agree with TRBD1. This CDR3 has 12 amino acids. CDR1 and CDR2 (germline): KGHSH, LQKENI. Trimming took 10 bases from V and 0 from J; bases not matched to a gene: 2. CDR3 nucleotide sequence: TGTGCCACCACAGGGGTGAACACTGAAGCTTTCTTT. Protein: CATTGVNTEAFF.

The genes are TRBV6-6 and TRBJ1-3; 8 bases agree with TRBD1. V was pared by 2 bases and J by 0 bases, with 3 bases of the junction left unmatched. The CDR3 loop spans 16 amino acids. The V gene's germline CDR1 is MNHNY and CDR2 SVGAGI (reference sequence). Written as DNA, the CDR3 is TGTGCCAGCAGTTACATCGGACAGGGCTCTGGAAACACCATATATTTT. Its protein product is CASSYIGQGSGNTIYF.

This clone was detected once. This sample includes further DNA sequences coding for the same CDR3. J is TRBJ2-7 and V is TRBV5-1; perhaps TRBD1 as D (5 bases). Per the germline V gene, CDR1 is SGHRS and CDR2 is YFSETQ. Trimming cost V 4 bases and J 0 bases, with 8 bases left between them. This CDR3 has 13 residues. CDR3 sequence reads: CASSADSSYEQYF. The CDR3 nucleotides read TGCGCCAGCAGCGCCGACAGCTCCTACGAGCAGTACTTC.

V is TRBV2 and J is TRBJ2-5, with 9 bases lining up with TRBD2. The J segment lost 5 bases and the V segment lost 4 bases, leaving 8 bases of the junction unmatched. The CDR3 length is 15 residues. Germline values: CDR1 SNHLY, CDR2 FYNNEI. Written as DNA, the CDR3 is TGTGCCAGCAGTGGGGGTAGCGGGGGCCGGGAGACCCAGTACTTC. This codes for CASSGGSGGRETQYF.

V usage is TRBV5-1 and J usage is TRBJ2-2; TRBD1 aligns across 9 bases. Per the germline V gene, CDR1 is SGHRS and CDR2 is YFSETQ. CDR3 length: 16 amino acids. The trim removed 4 bases at V and 5 bases at J, leaving 9 bases unmatched. CDR3 residues: CASSSGTGIRTGELFF. DNA for the CDR3: TGCGCCAGCAGCAGTGGGACAGGGATACGAACCGGGGAGCTGTTTTTT.

This clone came up once. The V call is TRBV6-5, the J call TRBJ1-6; 8 nucleotides line up with TRBD1. This CDR3 contains 14 residues. Trimming cost V 7 bases and J 8 bases; bases outside gene matches: 7. The germline V gene has CDR1 MNHEY and CDR2 SVGAGI. The CDR3 here is CASNKQGEHSPLHF. In DNA form, the CDR3 reads TGTGCCAGCAATAAACAGGGGGAGCATTCACCCCTCCACTTT.

The chain joins TRBV2 to TRBJ2-7; 7 nucleotides line up with TRBD1. V dropped 3 bases and J dropped 12; count of bases not matched to a gene: 14. CDR1 is SNHLY and CDR2 is FYNNEI in the germline V gene. The CDR3 spans 14 residues. CDR3 DNA: TGTGCCAGCAGTGATACTCGGCAGGGGGACAGACGGTACTTC. This encodes CASSDTRQGDRRYF.

To note about this clone: An end of the junction differs from the germline gene, which may be a read error. This chain connects TRBV5-4 to TRBJ1-6; no firm D call. CDR1 is SGHNT and CDR2 is YYREEE in the germline V gene (reference sequence). The CDR3 loop spans 13 amino acids. The chain's CDR3 is CANSLGGNSPLHF. In DNA, the CDR3 is TGTGCCAACAGCTTGGGAGGCAATTCACCCCTCCACTTT. Combining the CDR3 with reference TRBV5-4 and TRBJ1-6 gives the whole variable domain ETGVTQSPTHLIKTRGQQVTLRCSSQSGHNTVSWYQQALGQGPQFIFQYYREEENGRGNFPPRFSGLQFPNYSSELNVNALELDDSALYLCANSLGGNSPLHFGNGTRLTVT.

The chain is built from TRBV5-1 and TRBJ1-1; 8 bases match TRBD1. The CDR3 extends over 15 amino acids. The germline gives CDR1 SGHRS, CDR2 YFSETQ. The J segment lost 0 bases and the V segment lost 4 bases, leaving 5 bases of the junction unmatched. The CDR3 spells CASSGWTGLNTEAFF. The CDR3 DNA sequence: TGCGCCAGCAGCGGATGGACAGGGTTGAACACTGAAGCTTTCTTT.

This clone was observed a few times. The chain recombines TRBV2 with TRBJ2-7; 9 nucleotides agree with TRBD1. J was trimmed by 4 bases and V by 6 bases; bases with no gene match: 1. The CDR3 spans 12 residues. CDR1 SNHLY and CDR2 FYNNEI come from the germline V gene. This chain's CDR3 is CASSGTGYEQYF. The CDR3 DNA reads TGTGCCAGCAGCGGGACAGGGTACGAGCAGTACTTC.

This clone was seen only a few times. The chain has TRBV10-3 and TRBJ1-1; TRBD1 is a possible D gene (5 bases). The CDR3 has 14 residues. V was trimmed by 4 bases and J by 1 base, leaving 10 bases between them. Germline-derived CDR1 and CDR2 are ENHRY and SYGVKD. CDR3 loop: CAISARGRNTEAFF. The CDR3 nucleotides are TGTGCCATCAGTGCTCGGGGGAGGAACACTGAAGCTTTCTTT.

V is TRBV18 and J is TRBJ2-1; TRBD1 might be the D (5 bases). Per germline, CDR1 KGHSH and CDR2 LQKENI. V gave up 0 bases and J gave up 0 bases, with 12 bases separating them. This CDR3 is built from 17 residues. The CDR3 DNA is TGTGCCAGCTCACCACCCCGGACAAGGAGCTCCTACAATGAGCAGTTCTTC. Protein product: CASSPPRTRSSYNEQFF.

The rearrangement joins TRBV9 to TRBJ1-2; the D is unclear. The CDR3 covers 14 residues. Germline CDR1 and CDR2: SGDLS and YYNGEE. Deletions cut 4 bases from V and 2 bases from J, with 12 bases between. The DNA of the CDR3 is TGTGCCAGCAGCCTTGAACAGAACAACTATGGCTACACCTTC. This codes for CASSLEQNNYGYTF.

This clone has just a few counts. The chain couples TRBV12-5 to TRBJ2-1, with 11 bases fitting TRBD1. This CDR3 contains 16 residues. Germline assignment: CDR1 LGHNT and CDR2 FRNRAP. The ends lost 0 bases at V and 7 bases at J; junction bases unmatched: 5. CDR3 amino acids: CASGLVRTGGRNEQFF. The CDR3 nucleotides are TGTGCTAGTGGTTTGGTACGGACAGGGGGCCGGAATGAGCAGTTCTTC.

The chain uses TRBV28 and TRBJ2-5; the match to TRBD2 covers 13 bases. Germline CDR1 reads MDHEN; CDR2 reads SYDVKM. This CDR3 has 17 amino acids. The ends lost 3 bases at V and 6 bases at J; junction bases unmatched: 10. CDR3: CASSLARTSGGGKTQYF. The CDR3 bases are TGTGCCAGCAGTTTGGCCCGGACTAGCGGGGGCGGGAAGACCCAGTACTTC.

This chain connects TRBV5-4 to TRBJ1-4; 8 bases map to TRBD1. Losses at the gene ends were 2 bases for V and 1 base for J; bases not matched to a gene: 1. CDR1 SGHNT and CDR2 YYREEE come from the germline V gene (reference sequence). The CDR3 is made up of 15 amino acids. CDR3 residues: CASSFGQGTNEKLFF. CDR3 bases: TGTGCCAGCAGCTTCGGACAGGGAACTAATGAAAAACTGTTTTTT.

The chain carries TRBV27 and TRBJ1-6, with D uncertain. The CDR3 has 16 amino acids. The V end lost 7 bases, the J end lost 0 bases, and 13 bases lay between the germline ends. Germline CDR1 is MNHEY and CDR2 is SMNVEV (reference sequence). The CDR3 loop reads CASNPTGYSYNSPLHF. The CDR3 nucleotides are TGTGCCAGCAACCCCACCGGGTACTCCTATAATTCACCCCTCCACTTT.

This clone has just one count. The J gene is TRBJ2-7, the V gene TRBV18; TRBD1 is a possible D gene (6 bases). From germline, CDR1 is KGHSH and CDR2 LQKENI. V was cut by 6 bases and J by 4 bases, with 16 bases left in between. This CDR3 comprises 14 residues. The CDR3, as DNA: TGTGCCAGCTCTAACTGGGGACAACTATACGAGCAGTACTTC. As protein: CASSNWGQLYEQYF.

The chain uses TRBV9 and TRBJ2-2, with a possible D match to TRBD1 (6 bases). This CDR3 comprises 16 residues. Germline lookup yields CDR1 SGDLS and CDR2 YYNGEE. V was clipped by 1 base and J by 0 bases, with 10 bases between them. CDR3 amino acids: CASSVFGQPNTGELFF. The CDR3, as DNA: TGTGCCAGCAGCGTATTCGGACAGCCGAACACCGGGGAGCTGTTTTTT.

The chain employs TRBV6-5 and TRBJ1-6; D gene unclear. CDR3 length equals 16 residues. Between the trimmed V and J ends, which lost 0 bases and 8 bases, there was a span of 14 bases. Germline loops: CDR1 MNHEY, CDR2 SVGAGI. DNA of the CDR3: TGTGCCAGCAGTTACTCTATACTAACCGGGGATTCACCCCTCCACTTT. Amino acid sequence: CASSYSILTGDSPLHF.

This clone has a handful of counts. The likely explanation is a read error, given a far larger clone one base away. This likely comes from a read error, as the CDR3 has no conserved phenylalanine or tryptophan at its end. The gene calls are TRBV7-2 and TRBJ1-6; D gene ambiguous. Germline V lookup: CDR1 SGHTA, CDR2 FQGNSA. This CDR3 spans 16 amino acids. V lost 1 base and J 0 bases, leaving 7 bases between the germline ends. The CDR3 region has the DNA TGTGCCAGCAGCTTAGGGCCAGGCTCCTATAATTCACCCCTCCACGTT. It encodes CASSLGPGSYNSPLHV.

In its sample, this clone was seen a few times. The chain combines TRBV10-3 with TRBJ2-7; D might be TRBD1 (6 bases). The CDR3 spans 15 residues. Germline V lookup: CDR1 ENHRY, CDR2 SYGVKD. Deletions cut 10 bases from V and 2 bases from J, with 21 bases between. CDR3 nucleotides: TGTGCCACCGGGGTCCCAGGGGTTAAAGCCTACGAGCAGTACTTC. Amino acid sequence: CATGVPGVKAYEQYF.